The 27 T cell receptor beta chains below come from one sample, sequenced in a study of regulatory T cells in long-lasting Graves disease. iRepertoire HTBI primers and Arm-PCR of CDR3 regions built TCR beta libraries. A single record per CDR3 protein comes from TCRdb applying MiXCR to the multiplex PCR reads. Of about 310,000 distinct CDR3 sequences listed, 15% to 20% were seen once; the top ten hold 35% to 45%. Regarding time point: newly diagnosed GD, antithyroid drugs for less than 3 months. With RNA extracted from PBMCs as input, the TCR library was made. The sequences come from peripheral blood mononuclear cells (PBMCs), collected at new diagnosis, from a patient treated with antithyroid drugs. These TCRs come from a female donor with Graves disease.

This clonotype has just a few counts. The rearrangement joins TRBV28 to TRBJ2-1, with TRBD2 as a possible D gene (6 bases). Germline-derived CDR1 and CDR2 are MDHEN and SYDVKM. Trimming removed 8 bases from V and 0 bases from J, with 14 bases in between. This CDR3 has 15 residues. For the CDR3, the DNA is TGTGCCAGCGCCCTCTTCGGGAGCTCCTACAATGAGCAGTTCTTC. Translated, it gives CASALFGSSYNEQFF.

This clonotype showed up many times. A junction end diverges from the germline sequence, so it may reflect a read error. V usage is TRBV2 and J usage is TRBJ2-1, with unresolved D. Germline CDR1 is SNHLY and CDR2 is FYNNEI. This CDR3 contains 14 residues. The CDR3 region has the DNA TGTGCCAGCCACTATTCTAACTCCAACAATGAGCAGTTCTTC. Translating gives CASHYSNSNNEQFF.

This clonotype was recorded many times. The genes are TRBV6-1 and TRBJ1-3; D remains unclear. Germline V CDR1 and CDR2: MNHNS, SASEGT. The germline V and J ends were trimmed by 7 bases and 0 bases, with 10 bases remaining between them. CDR3 size: 14 residues. The CDR3 is CASNSLSSGNTIYF. The CDR3 coding sequence is TGTGCCAGCAACTCATTGAGCTCTGGAAACACCATATATTTT.

This clonotype was picked up many times. The chain couples TRBV2 to TRBJ2-2, with 12 positions matching TRBD1. Trimming cost V 5 bases and J 0 bases; bases outside gene matches: 7. There are 18 residues in the CDR3. Germline CDR1 reads SNHLY; CDR2 reads FYNNEI. CDR3 in DNA: TGTGCCAGCAGTTTCCAGGGACAGGGGGCGGCGAACACCGGGGAGCTGTTTTTT. The encoded protein is CASSFQGQGAANTGELFF. The variable domain in full, completed from reference TRBV2 and TRBJ2-2, reads EPEVTQTPSHQVTQMGQEVILRCVPISNHLYFYWYRQILGQKVEFLVSFYNNEISEKSEIFDDQFSVERPDGSNFTLKIRSTKLEDSAMYFCASSFQGQGAANTGELFFGEGSRLTVL.

This chain links TRBV10-3 with TRBJ2-7, with 9 bases matching TRBD1. Trimming cost V 2 bases and J 2 bases; bases outside gene matches: 10. CDR3 length: 17 amino acids. Germline-derived CDR1 and CDR2 are ENHRY and SYGVKD. CDR3 nucleotide sequence: TGTGCCATCAGTGAGCCGCAGGACAGGGGAATCACCTACGAGCAGTACTTC. Amino acid sequence: CAISEPQDRGITYEQYF.

As concerns this clonotype: With a far larger clone one base away, a read error is the likely cause. This rearrangement joins TRBV7-2 to TRBJ2-7; the D gene could be TRBD1 or TRBD2 (6 bases each). Per germline, CDR1 SGHTA and CDR2 FQGNSA. This CDR3 comprises 14 residues. The CDR3 DNA reads TGCGCCAGCAGCCGGGGGCAGGGGTTGTACAAGCAGTACTTC. As protein: CASSRGQGLYKQYF.

In its sample, this clonotype was seen many times. As the CDR3 is not closed by the conserved phenylalanine or tryptophan, this likely results from a read error. No DNA is shown, since the ends of the CDR3 on it are uncertain; the CDR3 is the one TCRdb lists. V gene TRBV5-1 combines with J gene TRBJ2-1; TRBD1, as called in the table, went unchecked against the DNA. The CDR3 contains 11 residues when both ends are counted. In germline, CDR1 is SGHRS, CDR2 YFSETQ. The CDR3 protein is CASSLAGPPIY.

This clonotype showed up many times. This chain's CDR3 is CASSPGITRATNTGELFF. CDR3 nucleotides: TGTGCCAGCAGCCCAGGGATTACAAGGGCGACGAACACCGGGGAGCTGTTTTTT. This chain joins TRBV11-3 and TRBJ2-2, with a weak D call TRBD1 (5 bases). Trimming stripped 5 bases from V and 0 bases from J, with 19 bases between. Germline lookup yields CDR1 SGHNT and CDR2 YENEEA. The CDR3 has 18 amino acids. The entire variable domain, with the rest obtained from reference TRBV11-3 and TRBJ2-2, is as follows: EAGVVQSPRYKIIEKKQPVAFWCNPISGHNTLYWYLQNLGQGPELLIRYENEEAVDDSQLPKDRFSAERLKGVDSTLKIQPAELGDSAVYLCASSPGITRATNTGELFFGEGSRLTVL.

The chain combines TRBV11-2 with TRBJ2-3, with TRBD2 identical over 10 bases. Unmatched junction bases numbered 3, after V lost 3 bases and J lost 0 bases. Germline V CDR1 and CDR2: SGHAT, FQNNGV. This CDR3 has 16 amino acids. Written as DNA, the CDR3 is TGTGCCAGCAGCTTGACTAGCGGGCGAAGCACAGATACGCAGTATTTT. It is translated as CASSLTSGRSTDTQYF.

This clonotype was picked up many times. The chain carries TRBV10-3 and TRBJ2-3; 10 bases match TRBD2. CDR1 and CDR2 (germline): ENHRY, SYGVKD. J was trimmed by 0 bases and V by 4 bases; bases with no gene match: 10. CDR3 length: 18 amino acids. CDR3 protein: CAISGRLAGLSSTDTQYF. In nucleotides, the CDR3 is TGTGCCATCAGTGGGAGACTAGCGGGCTTGTCTAGCACAGATACGCAGTATTTT.

This clonotype has ten or more counts. V is TRBV11-3 and J is TRBJ2-7; TRBD2 matches at 7 bases. This CDR3 is built from 14 residues. The junction had 9 bases not matched to a gene; V was cut back by 8 bases and J by 2 bases. Germline CDR1 reads SGHNT; CDR2 reads YENEEA. CDR3: CASGSSGITYEQYF. The CDR3 region has the DNA TGTGCCAGCGGTTCAAGCGGGATCACCTACGAGCAGTACTTC. Full variable domain (remainder filled in from reference TRBV11-3 and TRBJ2-7): EAGVVQSPRYKIIEKKQPVAFWCNPISGHNTLYWYLQNLGQGPELLIRYENEEAVDDSQLPKDRFSAERLKGVDSTLKIQPAELGDSAVYLCASGSSGITYEQYFGPGTRLTVT.

This clonotype has ten or more counts. CDR3 nucleotide sequence: TGTGCCAGCAGCTCTACTCAGTGGGCACCCACAGATACGCAGTATTTT. It is translated as CASSSTQWAPTDTQYF. The V gene is TRBV7-9, the J gene TRBJ2-3; no reliable D call. The CDR3 is made up of 16 amino acids. The V gene lost 4 bases and the J gene lost 2 bases, with 16 bases spanning the gap. Germline CDR1 SEHNR, CDR2 FQNEAQ (reference sequence).

The gene calls are TRBV11-1 and TRBJ2-1, with 8 bases that match TRBD2. This CDR3 spans 17 amino acids. Germline V gene sequence: CDR1 SGHAT, CDR2 FQDESV (reference sequence). Unmatched junction bases numbered 15, after V lost 5 bases and J lost 6 bases. CDR3 nucleotides: TGTGCCAGCAGCATCACAACTAGCGGACCACTGCTCAATGAGCAGTTCTTC. Its translation is CASSITTSGPLLNEQFF. Supplemented by reference TRBV11-1 and TRBJ2-1, the full variable domain reads EAEVAQSPRYKITEKSQAVAFWCDPISGHATLYWYRQILGQGPELLVQFQDESVVDDSQLPKDRFSAERLKGVDSTLKIQPAELGDSAMYLCASSITTSGPLLNEQFFGPGTRLTVL.

This clonotype came up a few times. This rearrangement joins TRBV18 to TRBJ2-1, with TRBD2 identical over 8 bases. V lost 6 bases, J lost 3 bases, and 19 bases stayed unmatched. Germline CDR1 KGHSH, CDR2 LQKENI. This CDR3 contains 19 residues. The CDR3, as DNA: TGTGCCAGCTCCCTATTTCCGGGTTCGACTAGCGCGATCTACAATGAGCAGTTCTTC. Protein: CASSLFPGSTSAIYNEQFF.

The J gene is TRBJ2-2, the V gene TRBV7-3; no definite D call. V was clipped by 0 bases and J by 5 bases, with 10 bases between them. The CDR3 has 15 amino acids. Per the germline V gene, CDR1 is SGHTA and CDR2 is FQGTGA. The CDR3 sequence: CASSLTSSVTGELFF. The CDR3 DNA reads as TGTGCCAGCAGCTTAACCTCTAGTGTGACCGGGGAGCTGTTTTTT.

This clonotype was seen many times. The chain uses TRBV20-1 and TRBJ1-3, with D perhaps matching TRBD1 (5 bases). CDR3 size: 13 residues. Germline loops: CDR1 DFQATT, CDR2 SNEGSKA (reference sequence). V lost 0 bases and J 2 bases, leaving 5 bases between the germline ends. The CDR3 sequence is CSAREGAGNTIYF. In DNA, the CDR3 is TGCAGTGCTAGAGAGGGGGCTGGAAACACCATATATTTT.

This clonotype was seen ten or more times. The chain couples TRBV28 to TRBJ1-6; 7 bases fit TRBD1. Germline V gene lookup returns CDR1 MDHEN and CDR2 SYDVKM. This CDR3 has 13 amino acids. Trimming cost V 11 bases and J 5 bases; bases outside gene matches: 6. The CDR3 sequence: CAYNRGNNSPLHF. CDR3 nucleotides: TGTGCCTACAACAGGGGTAATAATTCACCCCTCCACTTT.

This clonotype was detected many times. V usage is TRBV6-2 or TRBV6-3 and J usage is TRBJ2-1, with 7 bases fitting TRBD1. The CDR3 covers 13 residues. Germline loops: CDR1 MNHEY, CDR2 SVGEGT. The ends lost 6 bases at V and 4 bases at J; junction bases unmatched: 3. The chain's CDR3 is CASSPGQYNEQFF. The CDR3 nucleotides are TGTGCCAGCAGCCCGGGACAGTACAATGAGCAGTTCTTC.

This clonotype was seen many times. The chain uses TRBV10-3 and TRBJ2-7, with 9 bases fitting TRBD1. This CDR3 is 14 amino acids long. The germline V gene has CDR1 ENHRY and CDR2 SYGVKD. J lost 7 bases, V lost 2 bases, and 6 bases had no gene match. DNA of the CDR3: TGTGCCATCAGTGAGGTACAGGGGGCGATTGAGCAGTACTTC. This translates into CAISEVQGAIEQYF.

The chain joins TRBV9 to TRBJ1-1; TRBD1 matches at 9 bases. V dropped 0 bases and J dropped 2; count of bases not matched to a gene: 8. From germline, CDR1 is SGDLS and CDR2 YYNGEE. The CDR3 has 17 residues. In nucleotides, the CDR3 is TGTGCCAGCAGCGTAGAAGGAGGGACAGGGCCCAACACTGAAGCTTTCTTT. Protein sequence: CASSVEGGTGPNTEAFF.

This clonotype was found many times. The CDR3 nucleotides are TGTGCCACCAGAGGGTTTTACAATGAGCAGTTCTTC. Translating it yields CATRGFYNEQFF. The chain employs TRBV24-1 and TRBJ2-1; unclear D gene. The V end was cut by 7 bases, the J end by 4 bases, with 7 bases between. Germline CDR1 reads KGHDR; CDR2 reads SFDVKD. The CDR3 sequence is 12 residues long.

This clonotype occurred a few times. This chain connects TRBV29-1 to TRBJ2-3; 10 nucleotides align to TRBD2. The CDR3 is made up of 13 amino acids. The germline CDR1 and CDR2 sequences are SQVTM and ANQGSEA. Losses at the gene ends were 4 bases for V and 3 bases for J; bases not matched to a gene: 1. For the CDR3, the DNA is TGCAGCGTTGCTAGCGGGAGAACAGATACGCAGTATTTT. Encoded protein: CSVASGRTDTQYF.

Notes on this clonotype: Just one base apart from a much larger clone, this may be a read error. The chain combines TRBV9 with TRBJ2-1, with 7 bases identical to TRBD2. The CDR3 covers 15 residues. In germline, CDR1 is SGDLS, CDR2 YYNGEE. CDR3 residues: CASSEFASGLNGQFF. CDR3 sequence (DNA): TGTGCCAGCAGCGAATTCGCTAGCGGCCTCAATGGGCAGTTCTTC. Full variable domain (remainder filled in from reference TRBV9 and TRBJ2-1): DSGVTQTPKHLITATGQRVTLRCSPRSGDLSVYWYQQSLDQGLQFLIQYYNGEERAKGNILERFSAQQFPDLHSELNLSSLELGDSALYFCASSEFASGLNGQFFGPGTRLTVL.

This clonotype came up many times. The chain links TRBV7-9 to TRBJ1-1; 10 positions agree with TRBD1. The CDR3 runs to 15 residues. With V trimmed by 7 bases and J by 6 bases, 11 bases remained unmatched. Germline V gene data show CDR1 as SEHNR and CDR2 as FQNEAQ (reference sequence). The CDR3 DNA sequence: TGTGCCAGCAACCCGGGTGGGACAGGGGAGGCTGAAGCTTTCTTT. Its translation is CASNPGGTGEAEAFF.

Turning to this clonotype: This sequence is one base from a far larger clone and is likely a read error. V gene TRBV12-3 or TRBV12-4 combines with J gene TRBJ2-3; 15 bases are a match to TRBD2. The end of the DNA fits TRBJ2-1 better, so the J call may be wrong. The CDR3 totals 17 residues. The CDR3 sequence: CASSSGGLAGGLNEQFF. In DNA, the CDR3 is TGTGCCAGCAGTTCGGGGGGACTAGCGGGAGGTTTGAATGAGCAGTTCTTC.

The rearrangement uses TRBV30 and TRBJ1-3, with TRBD1 as a possible D gene (5 bases). Trimming shortened V by 5 bases and J by 7 bases, and 15 bases separated the two germline ends. Germline V gives CDR1 GTSNPN, CDR2 SVGIG (reference sequence). The CDR3 spans 13 residues. CDR3: CAWAAGLHNTIYF. CDR3 bases: TGTGCCTGGGCGGCGGGACTCCATAACACCATATATTTT. Filled out from reference TRBV30 and TRBJ1-3, the complete variable domain reads SQTIHQWPATLVQPVGSPLSLECTVEGTSNPNLYWYRQAAGRGLQLLFYSVGIGQISSEVPQNLSASRPQDRQFILSSKKLLLSDSGFYLCAWAAGLHNTIYFGEGSWLTVV.

Concerning this clonotype itself: A much larger clone differs from this one at a single base, so this may be a read error. The J gene is TRBJ2-3, the V gene TRBV18, with TRBD2 matching over 7 bases. The trim removed 4 bases at V and 4 bases at J, leaving 23 bases unmatched. Germline V CDR1 and CDR2: KGHSH, LQKENI. CDR3 size: 20 residues. The CDR3: CASSQRDYPAPGTDADTQYF. The DNA of the CDR3 is TGTGCCAGCTCACAGAGGGACTACCCCGCCCCCGGTACCGACGCAGATACGCAGTATTTT.